One TCR beta chain is described in this entry. V was shortened by 0 bases and J by 2 bases, with 11 bases between the two germline ends. Germline V gives CDR1 SGHAT, CDR2 FQNNGV. The CDR3 covers 16 residues. The sample comes from a study of technical replicates of blood from a handful of donors. Only in-frame clones appear in the TCRdb table, and some are missing; sequencing was by immunoSEQ multiplex PCR. The sample includes over 85,000 clones, over 90% of them seen just once. V is TRBV11-2 and J is TRBJ2-1; D is possibly TRBD1 (5 bases). Specimen: T cells isolated from PBMCs. The sequence came from a human donor in good health. The CDR3 coding sequence is TGTGCCAGCAGCTTAGATCAGGGATTAACCTACAATGAGCAGTTCTTC. It is translated as CASSLDQGLTYNEQFF.